Each of the 21 T cell receptor beta chains below was sequenced from the same sample in a study of cytomegalovirus exposure and HLA in healthy donors. The PCR used 60 Vbeta and 13 Jbeta primers. Some clones are missing from TCRdb's copy, which holds only in-frame ones; the method was immunoSEQ multiplex PCR. The table includes about 120,000 clones, about four fifths detected once. Sequenced material: PBMCs. The origin of the receptors is a woman in her thirties or forties in good health and CMV-seronegative.

This chain connects TRBV19 to TRBJ2-1; D possibly corresponds to TRBD2 (5 bases). The CDR3 contains 16 residues. From germline, CDR1 is LNHDA and CDR2 SQIVND (reference sequence). V dropped 6 bases and J dropped 0 bases, with 15 bases sitting between them. CDR3 DNA: TGTGCCAGTAGCGCACTAGATTCACACTCCTACAATGAGCAGTTCTTC. Its translation: CASSALDSHSYNEQFF.

This clone occurred a few times. The chain links TRBV5-1 to TRBJ2-7; the match to TRBD1 covers 9 bases. The germline V gene encodes CDR1 SGHRS and CDR2 YFSETQ. This CDR3 is built from 15 residues. The V gene end was trimmed by 4 bases and the J gene end by 2 bases; junction bases not matched to a gene: 7. The CDR3 region has the DNA TGCGCCAGCAGCAGCACAGGGGGCTTTGCCTACGAGCAGTACTTC. Its translation: CASSSTGGFAYEQYF.

The V and J genes are TRBV18 and TRBJ2-4; 12 bases map to TRBD2. J gave up 1 base and V 3 bases, and 4 bases lay outside the gene matches. There are 17 residues in the CDR3. Germline V lookup: CDR1 KGHSH, CDR2 LQKENI. CDR3 region: CASSPGGLAGAKNIQYF. The CDR3 nucleotides read TGTGCCAGCTCACCCGGTGGACTAGCGGGGGCCAAAAACATTCAGTACTTC.

V usage is TRBV7-6 and J usage is TRBJ1-2; 8 bases map to TRBD1. V was clipped by 4 bases and J by 4 bases; unmatched bases: 8. The CDR3 totals 15 residues. Germline-derived CDR1 and CDR2 are SGHVS and FNYEAQ. The DNA for the CDR3 is TGTGCCAGCAGCTCCGACGGGACAGGACCCTATGGCTACACCTTC. It specifies CASSSDGTGPYGYTF.

The chain employs TRBV14 and TRBJ2-3, with 8 nucleotides matching TRBD2. CDR1 is SGHDN, CDR2 FVKESK, per germline. The CDR3 runs 15 residues. J gave up 2 bases and V 2 bases, and 3 bases lay outside the gene matches. The CDR3 reads CASSQSGGVTDTQYF. The CDR3 nucleotides read TGTGCCAGCAGCCAATCGGGGGGGGTCACAGATACGCAGTATTTT. Based on the CDR3 plus reference TRBV14 and TRBJ2-3, the full variable domain is EAGVTQFPSHSVIEKGQTVTLRCDPISGHDNLYWYRRVMGKEIKFLLHFVKESKQDESGMPNNRFLAERTGGTYSTLKVQPAELEDSGVYFCASSQSGGVTDTQYFGPGTRLTVL.

The chain couples TRBV2 to TRBJ1-2; D is unresolved. The CDR3 contains 13 residues. From germline, CDR1 is SNHLY and CDR2 FYNNEI. Trimming took off 3 bases at V and 8 bases at J, with 13 bases between the two ends. The CDR3 DNA follows: TGTGCCAGCAGTGAGATGCGGGTAGGAGGCTACACCTTC. Protein: CASSEMRVGGYTF.

This chain joins TRBV7-3 and TRBJ2-7; D is undetermined. Germline values: CDR1 SGHTA, CDR2 FQGTGA. The V end lost 2 bases, the J end lost 2 bases, and 7 bases lay between the germline ends. The CDR3 extends over 13 amino acids. This CDR3 is CASSLFQTYEQYF. Here the CDR3 DNA reads TGTGCCAGCAGCTTATTCCAAACCTACGAGCAGTACTTC.

The chain has TRBV5-4 and TRBJ2-1; a weak D match, TRBD1 (5 bases). V was cut by 3 bases and J by 1 base, with 17 bases left in between. This CDR3 has 17 amino acids. The germline CDR1 and CDR2 sequences are SGHNT and YYREEE (reference sequence). The DNA of the CDR3 is TGTGCCAGCAGCTCACCCCAGGGTCGTAGTTCCTACAATGAGCAGTTCTTC. Amino acids: CASSSPQGRSSYNEQFF.

V usage is TRBV11-3 and J usage is TRBJ2-1, with a possible D match to TRBD2 (5 bases). CDR3 length equals 14 residues. The V end lost 1 base, the J end lost 3 bases, and 7 bases lay between the germline ends. CDR1 is SGHNT, CDR2 YENEEA, per germline. The CDR3 is CASSLVSGYNEQFF. The DNA for the CDR3 is TGTGCCAGCAGCTTAGTCAGCGGCTACAATGAGCAGTTCTTC.

As for this clone: Other DNA variants within this sample encode the same CDR3. The CDR3 sequence is CASSLLGQPYEQYF. DNA for the CDR3: TGTGCCAGCAGCTTGTTAGGACAGCCCTACGAGCAGTACTTC. The genes are TRBV5-6 and TRBJ2-7; D is possibly TRBD1 (6 bases). Between the trimmed V and J ends, which lost 1 base and 2 bases, there was a span of 10 bases. This CDR3 region has 14 residues. Germline V gene lookup returns CDR1 SGHDT and CDR2 YYEEEE. Drawing the rest from reference TRBV5-6 and TRBJ2-7, the complete variable domain is DAGVTQSPTHLIKTRGQQVTLRCSPKSGHDTVSWYQQALGQGPQFIFQYYEEEERQRGNFPDRFSGHQFPNYSSELNVNALLLGDSALYLCASSLLGQPYEQYFGPGTRLTVT.

The chain recombines TRBV7-8 with TRBJ2-3; TRBD2 matches at 7 bases. CDR3 length equals 14 residues. Germline V CDR1 and CDR2: SGHVS, FQNEAQ. V lost 5 bases, J lost 1 base, and 3 bases stayed unmatched. The CDR3 region has the DNA TGTGCCAGCAGCCCTCGGGGGGGCACAGATACGCAGTATTTT. It encodes CASSPRGGTDTQYF.

The rearrangement uses TRBV27 and TRBJ2-5; D unclear. The J call is in doubt because the DNA end fits TRBJ2-7 better. The CDR3 loop spans 15 amino acids. Germline assignment: CDR1 MNHEY and CDR2 SMNVEV (reference sequence). This chain's CDR3 is CASSLSISAYYEQYF. The CDR3 region has the DNA TGTGCCAGCAGTTTATCGATCAGTGCCTACTACGAGCAGTACTTC.

In regard to this clone: The junction differs from germline at one of its ends, possibly a read error. The chain recombines TRBV6-1 with TRBJ1-1; D may be TRBD1 (6 bases). CDR3 length equals 16 residues. Per germline, CDR1 MNHNS and CDR2 SASEGT. Here the CDR3 DNA reads TGTGCCAGCAGTGAAGTAATGGGGGGGCTGAACACTGGAGCTTTCTTT. Its translation is CASSEVMGGLNTGAFF.

The gene calls are TRBV19 and TRBJ1-1; tentatively, D is TRBD1 (6 bases). The CDR3 is 13 amino acids. Germline V CDR1 and CDR2: LNHDA, SQIVND (reference sequence). Trimming removed 9 bases from V and 0 bases from J, with 11 bases in between. CDR3 residues: CASLDSMNTEAFF. DNA of the CDR3: TGTGCCAGCCTGGACAGCATGAACACTGAAGCTTTCTTT.

This clone has a handful of counts. The V call is TRBV27, the J call TRBJ1-4, with D possibly TRBD1 on 6 matching bases. There are 14 residues in the CDR3. The germline V and J ends were trimmed by 4 bases and 13 bases, with 19 bases remaining between them. CDR1 is MNHEY, CDR2 SMNVEV, per germline (reference sequence). This CDR3 reads CASSSAGESTGLFF. For the CDR3, the DNA is TGTGCCAGCAGTTCGGCAGGGGAGTCAACTGGACTGTTTTTT.

This chain joins TRBV19 and TRBJ1-2, with D perhaps matching TRBD1 (6 bases). CDR3 size: 16 residues. Germline CDR1 and CDR2: LNHDA and SQIVND (reference sequence). Trimming left V 6 bases short and J 6 bases short, with 23 bases between. In DNA form, the CDR3 reads TGTGCCAGTAGCGCAACCGAGGGCAGGGGTGGCCATGGCTACACCTTC. Residues: CASSATEGRGGHGYTF. Combining the CDR3 with reference TRBV19 and TRBJ1-2 gives the whole variable domain DGGITQSPKYLFRKEGQNVTLSCEQNLNHDAMYWYRQDPGQGLRLIYYSQIVNDFQKGDIAEGYSVSREKKESFPLTVTSAQKNPTAFYLCASSATEGRGGHGYTFGSGTRLTVV.

The gene calls are TRBV7-9 and TRBJ2-1; 8 nucleotides line up with TRBD2. CDR1 and CDR2 (germline): SEHNR, FQNEAQ (reference sequence). V shed 5 bases and J 9 bases; nucleotides not matched to a gene: 15. The CDR3 extends over 16 amino acids. The CDR3 DNA reads TGTGCCAGCAGCCCCTTAGCGGGAATCACGCCCCGTGAGCAGTTCTTC. Residues: CASSPLAGITPREQFF.

The chain has TRBV7-2 and TRBJ2-1; TRBD2 is a possible D gene (5 bases). The CDR3 is 13 residues long. The germline gives CDR1 SGHTA, CDR2 FQGNSA. V lost 5 bases and J 7 bases, leaving 12 bases between the germline ends. The CDR3 loop reads CASSASPGNEQFF. The DNA of the CDR3 is TGTGCCAGCAGCGCATCCCCGGGGAATGAGCAGTTCTTC.

The chain combines TRBV7-2 with TRBJ2-6; D not certain. Trimming pared 1 base from V and 0 bases from J, leaving 13 bases between. This CDR3 has 18 residues. Germline CDR1 is SGHTA and CDR2 is FQGNSA. CDR3 residues: CASSLVPHSFSGANVLTF. The CDR3 region has the DNA TGTGCCAGCAGCTTAGTCCCCCACAGCTTCTCTGGGGCCAACGTCCTGACTTTC.

This clone occurred once. The chain joins TRBV11-2 to TRBJ2-7, with 8 bases aligning to TRBD2. Germline trimming cut 4 bases from V and 3 bases from J; bases unmatched to any gene: 5. Germline V gene data show CDR1 as SGHAT and CDR2 as FQNNGV. The CDR3 contains 14 residues. CDR3 amino acids: CASSWLSGSYEQYF. CDR3 coding DNA: TGTGCCAGCAGCTGGCTCAGCGGGAGCTACGAGCAGTACTTC. Full variable domain (missing parts from reference TRBV11-2 and TRBJ2-7): EAGVAQSPRYKIIEKRQSVAFWCNPISGHATLYWYQQILGQGPKLLIQFQNNGVVDDSQLPKDRFSAERLKGVDSTLKIQPAKLEDSAVYLCASSWLSGSYEQYFGPGTRLTVT.

The chain links TRBV30 to TRBJ1-2; perhaps TRBD1 as D (6 bases). Germline CDR1 GTSNPN, CDR2 SVGIG (reference sequence). Trimming left V 4 bases short and J 3 bases short, with 15 bases between. CDR3 length equals 14 residues. This CDR3 reads CAWTKRGADYGYTF. CDR3 in DNA: TGTGCCTGGACCAAGCGGGGGGCTGACTATGGCTACACCTTC.